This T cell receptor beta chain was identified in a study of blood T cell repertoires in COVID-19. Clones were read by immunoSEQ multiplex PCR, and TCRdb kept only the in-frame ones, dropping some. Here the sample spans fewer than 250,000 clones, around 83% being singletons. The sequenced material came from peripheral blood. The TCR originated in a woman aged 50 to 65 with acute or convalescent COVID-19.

The CDR3 DNA follows: TGCAGCGTTTTAGACAACCAAGAGACCCAGTACTTC. It specifies CSVLDNQETQYF. The chain joins TRBV29-1 to TRBJ2-5, with D uncertain. V was trimmed by 5 bases and J by 0 bases, leaving 7 bases between them. Germline V lookup: CDR1 SQVTM, CDR2 ANQGSEA. The CDR3 is made up of 12 amino acids.